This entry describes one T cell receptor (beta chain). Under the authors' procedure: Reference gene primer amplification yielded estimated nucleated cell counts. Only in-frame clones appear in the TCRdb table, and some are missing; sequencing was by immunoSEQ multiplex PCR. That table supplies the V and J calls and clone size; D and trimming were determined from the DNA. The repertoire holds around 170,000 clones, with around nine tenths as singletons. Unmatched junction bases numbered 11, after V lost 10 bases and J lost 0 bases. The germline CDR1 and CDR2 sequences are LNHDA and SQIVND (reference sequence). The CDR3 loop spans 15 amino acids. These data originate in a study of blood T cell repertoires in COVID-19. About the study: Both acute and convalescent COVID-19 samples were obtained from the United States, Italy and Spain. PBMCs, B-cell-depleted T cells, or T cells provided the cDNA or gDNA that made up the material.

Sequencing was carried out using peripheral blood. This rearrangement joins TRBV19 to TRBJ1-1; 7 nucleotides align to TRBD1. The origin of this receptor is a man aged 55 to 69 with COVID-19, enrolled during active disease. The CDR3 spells CATRRKTGLNTEAFF. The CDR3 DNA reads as TGTGCCACCCGGCGAAAGACAGGGCTGAACACTGAAGCTTTCTTT.